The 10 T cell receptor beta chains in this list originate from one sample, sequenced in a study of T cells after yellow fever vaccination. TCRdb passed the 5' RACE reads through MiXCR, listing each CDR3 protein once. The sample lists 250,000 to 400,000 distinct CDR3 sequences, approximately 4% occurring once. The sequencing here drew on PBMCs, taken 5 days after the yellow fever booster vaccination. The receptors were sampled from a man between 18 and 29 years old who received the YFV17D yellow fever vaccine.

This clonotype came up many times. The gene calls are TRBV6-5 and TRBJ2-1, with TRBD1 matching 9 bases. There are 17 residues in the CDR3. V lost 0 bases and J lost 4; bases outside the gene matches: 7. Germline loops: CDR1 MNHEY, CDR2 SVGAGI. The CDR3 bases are TGTGCCAGCAGTTACTCTACAGGGGGCCATAGATACAATGAGCAGTTCTTC. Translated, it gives CASSYSTGGHRYNEQFF.

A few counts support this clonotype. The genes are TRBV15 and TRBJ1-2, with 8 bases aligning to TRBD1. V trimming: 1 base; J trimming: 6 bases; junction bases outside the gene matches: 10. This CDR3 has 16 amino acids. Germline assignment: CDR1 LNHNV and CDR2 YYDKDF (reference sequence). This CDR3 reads CATSRGHFRGRDGYTF. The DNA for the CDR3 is TGTGCCACCAGCAGAGGTCATTTCAGGGGGCGGGATGGCTACACCTTC.

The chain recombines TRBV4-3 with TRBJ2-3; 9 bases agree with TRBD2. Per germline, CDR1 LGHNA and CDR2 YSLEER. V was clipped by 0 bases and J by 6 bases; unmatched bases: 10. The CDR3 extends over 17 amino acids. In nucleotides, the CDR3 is TGCGCCAGCAGCCAAGATAGCGTGGGACTAGCAACGGATACGCAGTATTTT. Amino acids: CASSQDSVGLATDTQYF.

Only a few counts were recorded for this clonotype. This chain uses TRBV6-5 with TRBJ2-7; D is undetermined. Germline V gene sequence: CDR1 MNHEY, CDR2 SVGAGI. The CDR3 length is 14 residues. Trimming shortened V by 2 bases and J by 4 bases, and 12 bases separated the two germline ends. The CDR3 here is CASSYNSDVYEQYF. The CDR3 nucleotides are TGTGCCAGCAGTTACAATAGTGATGTTTACGAGCAGTACTTC.

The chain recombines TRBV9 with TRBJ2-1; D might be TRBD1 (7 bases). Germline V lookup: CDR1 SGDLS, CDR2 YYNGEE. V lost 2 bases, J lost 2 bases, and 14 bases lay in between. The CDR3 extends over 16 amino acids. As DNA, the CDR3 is TGTGCCAGCAGCGTCGGGGGACAGCCCCCCTACAATGAGCAGTTCTTC. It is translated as CASSVGGQPPYNEQFF.

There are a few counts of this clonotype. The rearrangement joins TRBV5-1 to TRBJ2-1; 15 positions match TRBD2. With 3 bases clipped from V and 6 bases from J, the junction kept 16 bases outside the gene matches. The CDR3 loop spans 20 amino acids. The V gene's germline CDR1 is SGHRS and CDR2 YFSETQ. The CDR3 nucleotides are TGCGCCAGCAGCTCGGGACTAGCGGGGGGCTCCTCCCCGCGAGTCAATGAGCAGTTCTTC. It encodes CASSSGLAGGSSPRVNEQFF.

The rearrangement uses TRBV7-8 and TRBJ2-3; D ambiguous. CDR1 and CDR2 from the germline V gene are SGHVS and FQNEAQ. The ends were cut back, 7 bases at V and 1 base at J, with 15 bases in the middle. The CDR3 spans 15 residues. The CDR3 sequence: CASKALSIGTDTQYF. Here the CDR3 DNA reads TGTGCCAGCAAGGCCTTAAGTATAGGCACAGATACGCAGTATTTT.

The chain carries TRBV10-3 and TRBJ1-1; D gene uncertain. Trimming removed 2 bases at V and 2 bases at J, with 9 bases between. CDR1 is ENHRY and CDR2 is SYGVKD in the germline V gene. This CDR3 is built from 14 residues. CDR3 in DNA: TGTGCCATCAGTGAGGCAGGTACAAACACTGAAGCTTTCTTT. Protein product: CAISEAGTNTEAFF.

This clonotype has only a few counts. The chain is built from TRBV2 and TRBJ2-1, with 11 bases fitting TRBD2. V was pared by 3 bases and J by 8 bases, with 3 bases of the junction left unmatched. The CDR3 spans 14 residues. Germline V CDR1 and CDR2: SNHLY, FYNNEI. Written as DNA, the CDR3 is TGTGCCAGCAGTGATTTAGCGGGGGGGGATGAGCAGTTCTTC. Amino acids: CASSDLAGGDEQFF.

The CDR3 loop reads CASSRGQANTEAFF. The CDR3 DNA reads TGCGCCAGCAGCCGAGGACAGGCGAACACTGAAGCTTTCTTT. This chain links TRBV5-1 with TRBJ1-1, with 7 nucleotides matching TRBD1. The CDR3 extends over 14 amino acids. Germline V gene lookup returns CDR1 SGHRS and CDR2 YFSETQ. The ends lost 4 bases at V and 1 base at J; junction bases unmatched: 4.